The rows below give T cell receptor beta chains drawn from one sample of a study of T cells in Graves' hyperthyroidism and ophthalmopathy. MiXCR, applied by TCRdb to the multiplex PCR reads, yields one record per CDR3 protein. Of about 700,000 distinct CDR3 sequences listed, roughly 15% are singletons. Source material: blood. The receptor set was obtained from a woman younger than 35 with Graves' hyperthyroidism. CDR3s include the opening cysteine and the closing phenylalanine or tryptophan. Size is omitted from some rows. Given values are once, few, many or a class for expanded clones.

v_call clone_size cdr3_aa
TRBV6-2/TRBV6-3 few CASSYLGLAGGPGYEQCF
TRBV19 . CASGEGPYNEQFF
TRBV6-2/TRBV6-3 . CASSYSSWGQFF
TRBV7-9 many CASSGRRTGSSGWAQHF
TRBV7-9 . CASSSRTVTYEQYF
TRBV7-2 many CASSFTGTTPSYEQYF
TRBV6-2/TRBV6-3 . CASSWDLSTDTQYF
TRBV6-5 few CASRRQGWDYGYTF
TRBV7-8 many CASSSRLYGYTF
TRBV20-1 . CSAEGPYEQYF
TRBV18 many CASSPQAPNFQETQYF
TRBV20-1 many CSAGGGGGYGYTF
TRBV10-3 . CAIQGLGNTEAFF
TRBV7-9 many CASSLGQRDRDTQYF
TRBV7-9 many CASSSGGMGLVNSHEQFF
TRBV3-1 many CATSPEGGYLGRGNEQFF
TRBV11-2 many CASSPRGVSKFGEQYF
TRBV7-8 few CASSSKVNQPQHF
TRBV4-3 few CASSLGPSGRFDEQFF
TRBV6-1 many CASSEEGLAGINEQFF
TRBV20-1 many CSARDMAGARYEQYF
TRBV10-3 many CAIKGEWVFPYEQYF
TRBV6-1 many CASSERGGGGRQPQHF
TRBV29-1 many CSVEEKGANEQYF
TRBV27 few CASSWGRGTYEQYF
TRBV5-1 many CASSLRGRNEKLFF
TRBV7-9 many CASSPYLTGAKADTQYF
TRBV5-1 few CASRIAGNRNEQFF
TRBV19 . CASSRGQGLNEQYF
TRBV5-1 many CASSLASRWSTYNEQFF
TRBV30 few CAWSLQGGRQPQHF
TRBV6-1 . CASKPGQGKNIQYF
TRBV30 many CAWDSSRRDTQYF
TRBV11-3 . CASSSPGQGGNEQYF
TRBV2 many CASALGRSNQPQHF
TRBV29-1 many CSAQGASGRARGEQFF